Given below is one TCR beta chain in context. TCRdb's copy holds only in-frame clones and misses some; the assay was immunoSEQ multiplex PCR. In the table there are approximately 400,000 clones, 85% to 95% of which are singletons. The data were obtained in a study of shared T cell receptors in the human thymus. CDR1 is MNHEY, CDR2 SMNVEV, per germline (reference sequence). The CDR3 length is 13 residues. Unmatched junction bases numbered 5, after V lost 5 bases and J lost 6 bases. The sequence was collected from a human donor. Sequencing was carried out using thymocytes. This chain uses TRBV27 with TRBJ2-7; TRBD1 aligns across 9 bases. The CDR3 DNA sequence: TGTGCCAGCAGTGCGGACAGGGGAGGCGAGCAGTACTTC. It specifies CASSADRGGEQYF.